The TCR beta chain described here comes from a study of control samples from healthy donors and cancer patients. Assay used: immunoSEQ multiplex PCR; TCRdb lists only in-frame clones, some missing. The repertoire holds about 130,000 clones, with over 75% as singletons. The clonotype comes from a man aged 40-55 years in good health. Sequenced input: blood.

The CDR3 sequence is CASNTQQGTEAFF. CDR3 bases: TGTGCCAGTAACACACAGCAGGGCACTGAAGCTTTCTTT. V and J are TRBV19 and TRBJ1-1, with D possibly matching TRBD1 (5 bases). The CDR3 is 13 amino acids. Germline values: CDR1 LNHDA, CDR2 SQIVND (reference sequence). V lost 7 bases to trimming and J lost 4 bases, with 13 bases between them.